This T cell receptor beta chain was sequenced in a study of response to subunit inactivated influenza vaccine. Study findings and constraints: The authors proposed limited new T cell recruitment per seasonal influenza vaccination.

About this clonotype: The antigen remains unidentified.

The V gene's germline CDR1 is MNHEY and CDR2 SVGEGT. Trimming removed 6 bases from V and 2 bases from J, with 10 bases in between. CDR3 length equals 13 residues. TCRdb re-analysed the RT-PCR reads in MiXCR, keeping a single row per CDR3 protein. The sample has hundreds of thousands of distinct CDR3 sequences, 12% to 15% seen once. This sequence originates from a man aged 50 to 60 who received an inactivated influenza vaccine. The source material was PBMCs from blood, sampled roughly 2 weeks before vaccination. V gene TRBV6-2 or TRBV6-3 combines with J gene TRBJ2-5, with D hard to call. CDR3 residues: CASSPKVQETQYF. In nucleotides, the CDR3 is TGTGCCAGCAGCCCGAAGGTACAAGAGACCCAGTACTTC.